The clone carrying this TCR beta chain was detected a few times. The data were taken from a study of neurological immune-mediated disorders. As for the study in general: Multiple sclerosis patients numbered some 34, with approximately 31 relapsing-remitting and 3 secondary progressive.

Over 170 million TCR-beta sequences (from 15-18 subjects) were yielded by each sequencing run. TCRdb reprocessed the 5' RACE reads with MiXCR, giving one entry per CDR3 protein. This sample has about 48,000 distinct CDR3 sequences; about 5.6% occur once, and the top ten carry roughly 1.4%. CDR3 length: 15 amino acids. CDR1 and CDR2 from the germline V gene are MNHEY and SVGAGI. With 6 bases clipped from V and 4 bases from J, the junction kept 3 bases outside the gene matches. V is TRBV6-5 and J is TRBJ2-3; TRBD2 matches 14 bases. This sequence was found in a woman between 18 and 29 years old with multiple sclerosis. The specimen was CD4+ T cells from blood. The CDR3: CASSRLAGGPDTQYF. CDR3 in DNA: TGTGCCAGCAGCAGACTAGCGGGAGGGCCAGATACGCAGTATTTT.